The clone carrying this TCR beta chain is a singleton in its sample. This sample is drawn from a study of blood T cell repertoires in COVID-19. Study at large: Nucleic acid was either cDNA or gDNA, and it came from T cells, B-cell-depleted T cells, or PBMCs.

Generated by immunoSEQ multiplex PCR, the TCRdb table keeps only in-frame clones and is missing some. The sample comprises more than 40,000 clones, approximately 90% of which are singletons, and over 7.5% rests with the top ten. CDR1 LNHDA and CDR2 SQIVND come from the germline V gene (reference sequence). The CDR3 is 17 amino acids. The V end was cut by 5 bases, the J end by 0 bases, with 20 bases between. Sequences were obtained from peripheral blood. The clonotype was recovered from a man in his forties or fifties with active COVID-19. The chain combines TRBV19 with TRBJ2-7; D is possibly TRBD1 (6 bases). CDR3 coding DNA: TGTGCCAGTAGTCTCCTACAGGGTCCCGAAGGCTCCTACGAGCAGTACTTC. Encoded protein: CASSLLQGPEGSYEQYF. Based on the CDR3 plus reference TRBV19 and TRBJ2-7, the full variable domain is DGGITQSPKYLFRKEGQNVTLSCEQNLNHDAMYWYRQDPGQGLRLIYYSQIVNDFQKGDIAEGYSVSREKKESFPLTVTSAQKNPTAFYLCASSLLQGPEGSYEQYFGPGTRLTVT.